This T cell receptor beta chain was documented in a study of T cells after yellow fever vaccination. Study-level information: The authors prepared low-cell-number fractions using SMART-Seq v4 Ultra Low Input.

This clonotype was detected only a few times. Its antigen is still unknown. Production of TCR cDNA was by 5'RACE template switching, which also added a universal primer site and UMIs. TCRdb re-called the 5' RACE reads through MiXCR, storing one row per CDR3 protein. This table holds some 300,000 distinct CDR3 sequences, 7.5% to 9.5% found once. Regarding the study as a whole: Weaker, the secondary response peaked sooner, at day 5 versus 15.

This TCR was sampled from a man younger than 35 who received the YFV17D yellow fever vaccine. The sequenced sample was CD4+ T cells sorted from PBMCs, obtained 5 days after the yellow fever booster vaccination.

The CDR3 DNA is TGTGCCAGCAGCTCCCGAACTGGGGCCAACGTCCTGACTTTC. Its protein product is CASSSRTGANVLTF. The chain has TRBV5-6 and TRBJ2-6; D not resolved. This CDR3 comprises 14 residues. Germline V lookup: CDR1 SGHDT, CDR2 YYEEEE. The V end was cut by 3 bases, the J end by 2 bases, with 6 bases between.